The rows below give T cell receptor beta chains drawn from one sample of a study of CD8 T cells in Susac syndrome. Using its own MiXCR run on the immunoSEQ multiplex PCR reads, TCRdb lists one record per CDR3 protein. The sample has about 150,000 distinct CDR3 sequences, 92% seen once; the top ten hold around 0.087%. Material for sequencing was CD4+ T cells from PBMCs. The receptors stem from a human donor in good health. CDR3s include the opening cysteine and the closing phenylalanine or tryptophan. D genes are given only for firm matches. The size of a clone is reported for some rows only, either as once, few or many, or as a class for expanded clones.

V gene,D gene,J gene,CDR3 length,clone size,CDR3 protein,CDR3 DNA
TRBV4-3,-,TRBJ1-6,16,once,CASSQVLASYNSPLHF,TGCGCCAGCAGCCAGGTCTTAGCTTCCTATAATTCACCCCTCCACTTT
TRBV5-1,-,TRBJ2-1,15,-,CASSLEAGAYNEQFF,TGCGCCAGCAGCTTGGAGGCGGGGGCTTACAATGAGCAGTTCTTC
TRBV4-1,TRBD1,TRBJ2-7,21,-,CASSQRNRDREARGTVYEQYF,TGCGCCAGCAGCCAACGGAACCGGGACAGGGAGGCCAGGGGTACGGTCTACGAGCAGTACTTC
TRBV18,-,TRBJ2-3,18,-,CASSQRSSRGTSTDTQYF,TGTGCCAGCTCACAACGATCGTCTCGGGGCACTAGCACAGATACGCAGTATTTT
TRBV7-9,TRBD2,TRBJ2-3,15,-,CASSVGRLAPDTQYF,TGTGCCAGCAGCGTGGGAAGACTAGCTCCAGATACGCAGTATTTT
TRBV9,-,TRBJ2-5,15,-,CASSVHQGPQETQYF,TGTGCCAGCAGCGTTCATCAGGGGCCCCAAGAGACCCAGTACTTC
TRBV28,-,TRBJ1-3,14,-,CASSRHYSGNTIYF,TGTGCCAGCAGCCGACATTACTCTGGAAACACCATATATTTT
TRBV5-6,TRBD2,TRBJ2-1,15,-,CASRSGEFSLNEQFF,TGTGCCAGCCGAAGCGGGGAATTTTCTCTGAATGAGCAGTTCTTC
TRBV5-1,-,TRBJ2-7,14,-,CASSSTPDSYEQYF,TGCGCCAGCAGCTCAACTCCGGACTCCTACGAGCAGTACTTC
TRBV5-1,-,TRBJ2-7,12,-,CASTGGTYEQYF,TGCGCCAGCACCGGTGGAACCTACGAGCAGTACTTC
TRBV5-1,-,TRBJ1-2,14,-,CASSLDGNPYGYTF,TGCGCCAGCAGCTTGGACGGCAACCCCTATGGCTACACCTTC
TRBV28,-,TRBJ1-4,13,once,CASSPTIHGTLFF,TGTGCCAGCAGTCCCACAATACACGGCACGCTGTTTTTT
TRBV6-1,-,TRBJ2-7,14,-,CASSEGDNYYEQYF,TGTGCCAGCAGCGAGGGGGACAATTATTACGAGCAGTACTTC
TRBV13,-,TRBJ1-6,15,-,CASSLGTEIGSPLHF,TGTGCCAGCAGCTTGGGGACCGAAATAGGGTCACCCCTCCACTTT
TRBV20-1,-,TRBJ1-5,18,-,CSAGDPRGGNLSNQPQHF,TGCAGTGCTGGGGACCCACGGGGGGGGAATCTAAGCAATCAGCCCCAGCATTTT
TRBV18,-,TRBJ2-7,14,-,CASSPREGDYEQYF,TGTGCCAGCTCACCACGGGAGGGGGACTACGAGCAGTACTTC
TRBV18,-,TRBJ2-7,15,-,CASSPPTGPAYEQYF,TGTGCCAGCTCACCACCGACCGGGCCTGCCTACGAGCAGTACTTC
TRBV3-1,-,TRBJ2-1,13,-,CASSQDNALGQFF,TGTGCCAGCAGCCAAGATAACGCCTTGGGGCAGTTCTTC
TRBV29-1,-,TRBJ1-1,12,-,CSVTAGTTEAFF,TGCAGCGTCACTGCAGGGACGACTGAAGCTTTCTTT
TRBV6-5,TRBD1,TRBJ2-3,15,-,CASGATDRAADTQYF,TGTGCCAGCGGGGCCACGGACAGGGCTGCAGATACGCAGTATTTT
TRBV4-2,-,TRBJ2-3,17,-,CASSPHPGLGSTDTQYF,TGTGCCAGCAGCCCACACCCGGGACTGGGAAGCACAGATACGCAGTATTTT
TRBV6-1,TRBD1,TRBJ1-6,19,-,CASSIPHRGRSSYNSPLHF,TGTGCCAGCAGTATCCCGCACAGGGGACGGAGCTCCTATAATTCACCCCTCCACTTT
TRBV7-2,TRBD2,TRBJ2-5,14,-,CASSGSGGKETQYF,TGTGCCAGCAGCGGTAGCGGGGGGAAAGAGACCCAGTACTTC
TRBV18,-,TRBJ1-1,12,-,CASSMAPTEAFF,TGTGCCAGCTCAATGGCACCCACTGAAGCTTTCTTT
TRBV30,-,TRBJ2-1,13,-,CAWRSQPQGEQFF,TGTGCCTGGAGGAGCCAGCCGCAGGGTGAGCAGTTCTTC
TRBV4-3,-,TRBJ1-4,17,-,CASSQDRGMGANEKLFF,TGCGCCAGCAGCCAAGATCGAGGAATGGGGGCTAATGAAAAACTGTTTTTT
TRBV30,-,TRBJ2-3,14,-,CAWSVDGSRDTQYF,TGTGCCTGGAGTGTAGACGGGAGTCGGGATACGCAGTATTTT
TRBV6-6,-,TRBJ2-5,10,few,CASKQETQYF,TGTGCCAGCAAACAAGAGACCCAGTACTTC
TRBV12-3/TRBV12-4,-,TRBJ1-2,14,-,CASSILTRNYGYTF,TGTGCCAGCAGTATCTTGACAAGGAACTATGGCTACACCTTC
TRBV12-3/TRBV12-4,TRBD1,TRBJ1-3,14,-,CASSTGQGENTIYF,TGTGCCAGCAGCACGGGACAGGGGGAAAACACCATATATTTT
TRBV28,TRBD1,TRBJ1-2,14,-,CASVSPGQLYGYTF,TGTGCCAGCGTGTCACCGGGACAGCTCTATGGCTACACCTTC
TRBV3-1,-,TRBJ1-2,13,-,CASSQDGERGYTF,TGTGCCAGCAGCCAAGATGGGGAGCGGGGCTACACCTTC